This entry features one T cell receptor (beta chain) sequence. Its specificity is unknown. The CDR3 length is 14 residues. Per the germline V gene, CDR1 is MNHEY and CDR2 is SVGAGI. V gave up 5 bases and J gave up 5 bases, with 16 bases separating them. The data originate from a study of shared clonotypes between healthy human individuals. CD45RO-negative, CCR7-selected cells formed the naive CD8 fraction, which excluded terminally differentiated effector memory CD45RA+ cells. Study-level findings and limits: Sorted-subset sequencing was shown by rarefaction to be incomplete despite large depth. An effect of sequencing depth on clonotype sharing among donors was expected.

Clones were read by immunoSEQ multiplex PCR, and TCRdb kept only the in-frame ones, dropping some. The sample shows around 2,000,000 clones, about 92% of them seen only once. The sample comprised naive CD8+ T cells from PBMCs. The sequence derives from a man aged 18 to 30 in good health. Some clones in this sample may be carry-over from other donors' samples. The V call is TRBV6-5, the J call TRBJ2-7; D possibly uses TRBD1 or TRBD2 (5 bases each). CDR3 sequence reads: CASSPRGGLHEQYF. The DNA for the CDR3 is TGTGCCAGCAGTCCCCGTGGGGGTTTGCACGAGCAGTACTTC.